This T cell receptor beta chain comes out of a study of cytomegalovirus exposure and HLA in healthy donors. Vbeta (60) and Jbeta (13) primers were used in the PCR. Data came from immunoSEQ multiplex PCR; TCRdb stores just in-frame clones and leaves some out. The repertoire holds about 170,000 clones, with around 76% as singletons. This CDR3 comprises 16 residues. Germline CDR1 SGDLS, CDR2 YYNGEE. V was shortened by 0 bases and J by 5 bases, with 17 bases between the two germline ends. Only one count was recorded for this clone. The origin of this receptor is a woman aged 25-40 years in good health and CMV-seropositive. The chain uses TRBV9 and TRBJ1-2; the D gene is possibly TRBD1 (5 bases). The sequenced sample was PBMCs. In DNA, the CDR3 is TGTGCCAGCAGCGTAGAGGCTGGGGGGAGATCTTATGGCTACACCTTC. Protein product: CASSVEAGGRSYGYTF.